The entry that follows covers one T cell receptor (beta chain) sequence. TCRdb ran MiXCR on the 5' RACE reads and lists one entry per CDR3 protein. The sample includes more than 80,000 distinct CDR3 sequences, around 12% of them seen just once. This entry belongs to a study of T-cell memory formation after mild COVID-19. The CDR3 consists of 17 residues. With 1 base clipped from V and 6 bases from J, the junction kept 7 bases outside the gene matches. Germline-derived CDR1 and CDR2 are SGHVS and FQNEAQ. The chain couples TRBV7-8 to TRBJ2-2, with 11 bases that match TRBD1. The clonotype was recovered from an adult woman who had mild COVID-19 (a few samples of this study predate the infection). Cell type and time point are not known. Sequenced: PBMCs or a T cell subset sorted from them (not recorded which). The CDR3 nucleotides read TGTGCCAGCAGCTTAGAGGGACAGGGGGTGAAGGCCGGGGAGCTGTTTTTT. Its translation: CASSLEGQGVKAGELFF.